The 6 T cell receptor beta chains given below trace back to one sample, sequenced in a study of regulatory T cells in long-lasting Graves disease. iRepertoire HTBI primers and Arm-PCR of CDR3 regions built TCR beta libraries. From the multiplex PCR reads, TCRdb called clonotypes with MiXCR, one entry per CDR3 protein. This sample has hundreds of thousands of distinct CDR3 sequences, with roughly 16% found just once. Time point meaning: newly diagnosed GD, antithyroid drugs for less than 3 months. The TCR library was made from RNA that had been extracted from PBMCs in TRIzol. These sequences were also reported in another study, on T cells in Graves' hyperthyroidism and ophthalmopathy.

Specimen: peripheral blood mononuclear cells (PBMCs), collected at new diagnosis, from a patient treated with antithyroid drugs. The receptors derive from a woman between 25 and 40 years old with Graves disease.

This clonotype was observed at least ten times. The CDR3 DNA reads TGCGCCAGCAGCCCCCGTGCCGTAACAGATACGCAGTATTTT. Residues: CASSPRAVTDTQYF. The chain joins TRBV5-1 to TRBJ2-3; D uncertain. The germline CDR1 and CDR2 sequences are SGHRS and YFSETQ. The ends were cut back, 4 bases at V and 3 bases at J, with 12 bases in the middle. This CDR3 region has 14 residues.

This clonotype was counted ten times or more. The chain is built from TRBV7-2 and TRBJ2-2, with D unclear. V lost 1 base and J lost 3, with 6 bases in between. The CDR3 is 14 amino acids. Germline V lookup: CDR1 SGHTA, CDR2 FQGNSA. CDR3 nucleotides: TGTGCCAGCAGCTTAGTAAAGGACACCGGGGAGCTGTTTTTT. It encodes CASSLVKDTGELFF.

The chain joins TRBV5-6 to TRBJ1-5, with TRBD1 as a possible D gene (5 bases). Germline V CDR1 and CDR2: SGHDT, YYEEEE. The CDR3 has 14 residues. The V end lost 4 bases, the J end lost 4 bases, and 12 bases lay between the germline ends. In DNA form, the CDR3 reads TGTGCCAGCAGCGGAGGACACGCGAATCAGCCCCAGCATTTT. The encoded protein is CASSGGHANQPQHF. Using reference TRBV5-6 and TRBJ1-5 for the parts outside the CDR3, the full variable domain is DAGVTQSPTHLIKTRGQQVTLRCSPKSGHDTVSWYQQALGQGPQFIFQYYEEEERQRGNFPDRFSGHQFPNYSSELNVNALLLGDSALYLCASSGGHANQPQHFGDGTRLSIL.

This clonotype showed up many times. The chain is built from TRBV28 and TRBJ2-5; 10 nucleotides agree with TRBD1. There are 15 residues in the CDR3. From germline, CDR1 is MDHEN and CDR2 SYDVKM. After removal of 1 base from V and 5 bases from J, the junction contained 4 bases not matched to a gene. The CDR3 DNA reads as TGTGCCAGCAGTTTATTATGGGGACAGGGGGAGACCCAGTACTTC. This sequence encodes CASSLLWGQGETQYF.

With regard to this clonotype: This may come from a read error, since a much larger clone is one base off. The chain joins TRBV20-1 to TRBJ1-1; 7 bases map to TRBD1. Germline-derived CDR1 and CDR2 are DFQATT and SNEGSKA (reference sequence). The CDR3 runs 13 residues. The CDR3 nucleotides read TGCAGTGTAGACGGACAGGTGGCGACTGGAGCTTTCTTT. This translates into CSVDGQVATGAFF.

This clonotype was observed a few times. The rearrangement joins TRBV29-1 to TRBJ2-3, with TRBD2 matching over 7 bases. With 5 bases clipped from V and 5 bases from J, the junction kept 10 bases outside the gene matches. The V gene's germline CDR1 is SQVTM and CDR2 ANQGSEA. There are 14 residues in the CDR3. The CDR3 spells CSVRVWGGGDTQYF. The DNA for the CDR3 is TGCAGCGTTCGGGTGTGGGGCGGGGGAGATACGCAGTATTTT.